Listed here are 2 T cell receptor beta chains from one sample, sequenced in a study of blood T cell repertoires in COVID-19. TCRdb keeps only in-frame clones here, not all; method: immunoSEQ multiplex PCR. The sample consists of some 54,000 clones, about four fifths of them appearing once. Sequenced input: peripheral blood. These receptors came from an elderly woman with COVID-19, enrolled during active disease.

The chain employs TRBV4-2 and TRBJ1-5; TRBD1 might be the D (6 bases). V lost 4 bases, J lost 6 bases, and 19 bases lay in between. The CDR3 runs to 16 residues. Per the germline V gene, CDR1 is LGHNA and CDR2 is YNFKEQ. CDR3 nucleotides: TGTGCCAGCAGCCGAAGAAGGGACATTGGAACTCAGCCCCAGCATTTT. Protein product: CASSRRRDIGTQPQHF.

The chain links TRBV29-1 to TRBJ2-1; D is undetermined. CDR1 and CDR2 from the germline V gene are SQVTM and ANQGSEA. CDR3 length equals 15 residues. The V end lost 0 bases, the J end lost 4 bases, and 13 bases lay between the germline ends. The CDR3 loop reads CSVEDRARLYNEQFF. DNA of the CDR3: TGCAGCGTTGAAGATCGCGCTAGACTTTACAATGAGCAGTTCTTC.